These T cell receptor beta chains were read from a single sample in a study of blood T cell repertoires in COVID-19. Libraries were prepared by immunoSEQ multiplex PCR; TCRdb keeps only in-frame clonotypes and omits some of them. This sample has approximately 100,000 clones; approximately 83% occur once, and the top ten carry approximately 6.8%. The sequenced sample was peripheral blood. Receptors were obtained from a man aged 60 to 75 with acute or convalescent COVID-19. Both conserved end residues are part of each CDR3. D genes are given only for firm matches. Some rows mark clone size as missing; the rest say once, few, many or name a class of expanded clone.

v_gene	len	abundance	j_gene	d_gene	CDR3aa	CDR3nt
TRBV10-3	15	NA	TRBJ1-2	NA	CAISNPTGANYGYTF	TGTGCCATCAGTAATCCGACGGGAGCTAACTATGGCTACACCTTC
TRBV19	15	NA	TRBJ2-3	TRBD2	CASSLLAGSGDTQYF	TGTGCCAGTAGTTTACTAGCGGGGTCTGGAGATACGCAGTATTTT
TRBV15	13	NA	TRBJ1-2	NA	CATSRGGDYGYTF	TGTGCCACCAGCAGAGGGGGAGACTATGGCTACACCTTC
TRBV12-3/TRBV12-4	13	NA	TRBJ2-2	NA	CASTQRSSGELFF	TGTGCCAGCACCCAGAGGTCCAGCGGGGAGCTGTTTTTT
TRBV27	18	NA	TRBJ1-6	NA	CASSLSGQGTSYNSPLHF	TGTGCCAGCAGTTTATCGGGGCAGGGCACCTCCTATAATTCACCCCTCCACTTT
TRBV2	14	NA	TRBJ2-1	TRBD2	CASSEDGRYNEQFF	TGTGCCAGCAGTGAAGACGGGAGGTACAATGAGCAGTTCTTC
TRBV9	15	once	TRBJ2-1	TRBD2	CASSASGGAGNEQFF	TGTGCCAGCAGCGCTAGCGGGGGGGCCGGCAATGAGCAGTTCTTC
TRBV3-1/TRBV3-2	14	NA	TRBJ2-7	TRBD1	CASSPWDRIYEQYF	TGTGCCAGCAGCCCTTGGGACAGAATCTACGAGCAGTACTTC
TRBV7-2	16	NA	TRBJ2-3	TRBD1	CASSLRQGGSTDTQYF	TGTGCCAGCAGCCTCAGACAGGGTGGGAGCACAGATACGCAGTATTTT
TRBV18	15	NA	TRBJ1-3	NA	CASSPLQGSGNTIYF	TGTGCCAGCTCACCGCTTCAGGGCTCTGGAAACACCATATATTTT
TRBV3-1/TRBV3-2	14	NA	TRBJ1-1	TRBD1	CASSQEDRDTEAFF	TGTGCCAGCAGCCAAGAGGACAGGGACACTGAAGCTTTCTTT
TRBV5-1	12	NA	TRBJ1-2	NA	CASSLDEGGYTF	TGCGCCAGCAGCTTGGACGAGGGTGGCTACACCTTC
TRBV7-9	16	few	TRBJ2-3	TRBD1	CASSLRTGGRPDTQYF	TGTGCCAGCAGCCTCCGGACAGGGGGCCGACCAGATACGCAGTATTTT
TRBV7-8	13	NA	TRBJ2-5	NA	CASSLGRDKTQYF	TGTGCCAGCAGCTTAGGCAGGGACAAGACCCAGTACTTC
TRBV7-2	16	NA	TRBJ1-6	NA	CASSLVFSGVRSPLHF	TGTGCCAGCAGCTTAGTTTTTTCAGGGGTACGATCACCCCTCCACTTT
TRBV18	14	few	TRBJ1-2	NA	CASSPVRANYGYTF	TGTGCCAGCTCACCAGTCCGAGCTAACTATGGCTACACCTTC
TRBV5-1	15	NA	TRBJ1-2	NA	CASSLNAYRADGYTF	TGCGCCAGCAGCTTGAATGCCTACAGGGCCGATGGCTACACCTTC
TRBV27	14	NA	TRBJ1-4	NA	CASSLIRGDEKLFF	TGTGCCAGCAGTTTAATCAGGGGCGATGAAAAACTGTTTTTT
TRBV7-2	15	NA	TRBJ1-1	TRBD1	CASSPKTGGITEAFF	TGTGCCAGCAGCCCGAAGACAGGGGGCATAACTGAAGCTTTCTTT
TRBV18	15	few	TRBJ1-1	TRBD1	CASSPRDRSNTEAFF	TGTGCCAGCTCACCAAGGGACAGATCGAACACTGAAGCTTTCTTT
TRBV13	14	once	TRBJ1-5	NA	CASSKWDTNQPQHF	TGTGCCAGCAGCAAGTGGGACACTAATCAGCCCCAGCATTTT
TRBV6-6	14	NA	TRBJ1-3	NA	CASSYDYSGNTIYF	TGTGCCAGCAGTTACGACTACTCTGGAAACACCATATATTTT
TRBV11-3	12	NA	TRBJ2-7	NA	CASSRGGREQYF	TGTGCCAGCAGCCGTGGGGGGAGGGAGCAGTACTTC
TRBV13	15	NA	TRBJ1-2	TRBD1	CASNIRDRGPGGYTF	TGTGCCAGCAACATCCGGGACAGGGGGCCGGGAGGCTACACCTTC
TRBV6-1	17	NA	TRBJ1-5	TRBD1	CASSGIPGQGAGQPQHF	TGTGCCAGCAGTGGAATACCGGGACAGGGGGCAGGACAGCCCCAGCATTTT
TRBV7-2	15	NA	TRBJ1-2	TRBD1	CASSLATGGSYGYTF	TGTGCCAGCAGCTTAGCGACAGGGGGATCGTATGGCTACACCTTC
TRBV2	14	NA	TRBJ1-2	TRBD1	CASREQGLGYGYTF	TGTGCCAGCAGGGAACAGGGGCTTGGGTATGGCTACACCTTC
TRBV30	11	NA	TRBJ1-1	NA	CAWNQPGEAFF	TGTGCCTGGAACCAACCAGGTGAAGCTTTCTTT
TRBV5-5	15	NA	TRBJ2-1	NA	CASSLDGGLNNEQFF	TGTGCCAGCAGCTTGGACGGGGGACTCAACAATGAGCAGTTCTTC
TRBV11-2	12	NA	TRBJ2-1	NA	CASSFGGNEQFF	TGTGCCAGCAGCTTTGGGGGCAACGAGCAGTTCTTC
TRBV24-1	15	NA	TRBJ2-4	NA	CATSDSQGYKNIQYF	TGTGCCACCAGTGATTCACAGGGTTACAAAAACATTCAGTACTTC
TRBV18	18	NA	TRBJ2-1	TRBD2	CASSPRLAGARSYNEQFF	TGTGCCAGCTCACCACGTCTAGCGGGGGCCCGCTCCTACAATGAGCAGTTCTTC
TRBV5-6	14	NA	TRBJ1-1	NA	CASNVVGGRTEAFF	TGTGCCAGCAACGTAGTAGGGGGAAGGACTGAAGCTTTCTTT
TRBV11-2	13	NA	TRBJ1-1	NA	CASRPPGATEAFF	TGTGCCAGCAGACCCCCAGGGGCCACTGAAGCTTTCTTT
TRBV5-1	15	once	TRBJ2-7	TRBD1	CASSFRQGSSYEQYF	TGCGCCAGCAGCTTCCGACAGGGGAGCTCCTACGAGCAGTACTTC
TRBV29-1	13	NA	TRBJ1-2	TRBD1	CSVEARGRYGYTF	TGCAGCGTTGAAGCCAGGGGGCGGTATGGCTACACCTTC
TRBV5-1	16	NA	TRBJ2-3	TRBD2	CASSVRLAGLRDTQYF	TGCGCCAGCAGCGTAAGACTAGCGGGGCTTAGAGATACGCAGTATTTT
TRBV20-1	20	NA	TRBJ1-5	NA	CSASQRGRGSQGRRNQPQHF	TGCAGTGCTAGTCAAAGAGGAAGGGGATCCCAGGGGCGACGCAATCAGCCCCAGCATTTT
TRBV11-2	16	NA	TRBJ1-1	TRBD1	CASSSPVGQGGTEAFF	TGTGCCAGCAGCTCACCCGTGGGACAGGGGGGGACTGAAGCTTTCTTT
TRBV5-4	14	NA	TRBJ1-2	NA	CASSVQGQNYGYTF	TGTGCCAGCAGTGTACAGGGTCAGAACTATGGCTACACCTTC
TRBV19	15	NA	TRBJ1-1	NA	CASSIASTGVGEAFF	TGTGCCAGTAGTATAGCATCCACAGGAGTGGGAGAAGCTTTCTTT
TRBV30	13	NA	TRBJ1-6	TRBD1	CAWGDRGNSPLHF	TGTGCCTGGGGAGACAGGGGTAATTCACCCCTCCACTTT
TRBV6-5	16	NA	TRBJ2-7	NA	CASSYAAAGGSNEQYF	TGTGCCAGCAGTTACGCCGCGGCAGGGGGGTCAAACGAGCAGTACTTC
TRBV29-1	13	NA	TRBJ1-2	NA	CSVDSRAHYGYTF	TGCAGCGTTGATTCCAGGGCCCACTATGGCTACACCTTC
TRBV30	15	NA	TRBJ2-6	TRBD1	CARDSGDSGANVLTF	TGTGCCCGGGACAGTGGGGACTCTGGGGCCAACGTCCTGACTTTC
TRBV19	15	NA	TRBJ2-7	TRBD2	CASSPWTSGDYEQYF	TGTGCCAGTAGTCCCTGGACTAGCGGCGACTACGAGCAGTACTTC
TRBV6-6	14	NA	TRBJ2-2	NA	CASSSDTGTGELFF	TGTGCCAGCAGTTCGGATACAGGGACCGGGGAGCTGTTTTTT
TRBV7-3	15	NA	TRBJ2-7	NA	CASSLGEGGSYEQYF	TGTGCCAGCAGCTTAGGGGAAGGGGGCTCCTACGAGCAGTACTTC
TRBV19	15	NA	TRBJ1-4	NA	CASSIARAANEKLFF	TGTGCCAGTAGTATAGCCAGGGCTGCTAATGAAAAACTGTTTTTT